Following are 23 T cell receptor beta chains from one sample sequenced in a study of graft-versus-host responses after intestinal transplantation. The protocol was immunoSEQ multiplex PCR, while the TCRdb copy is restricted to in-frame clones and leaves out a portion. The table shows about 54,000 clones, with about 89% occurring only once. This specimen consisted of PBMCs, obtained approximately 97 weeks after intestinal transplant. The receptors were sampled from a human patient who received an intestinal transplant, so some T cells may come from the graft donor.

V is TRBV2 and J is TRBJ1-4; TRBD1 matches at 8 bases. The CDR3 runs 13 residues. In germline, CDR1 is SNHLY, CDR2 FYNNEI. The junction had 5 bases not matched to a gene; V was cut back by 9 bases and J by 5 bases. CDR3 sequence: CARRRDRNEKLFF. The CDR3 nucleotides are TGTGCCAGAAGAAGGGACAGGAATGAAAAACTGTTTTTT.

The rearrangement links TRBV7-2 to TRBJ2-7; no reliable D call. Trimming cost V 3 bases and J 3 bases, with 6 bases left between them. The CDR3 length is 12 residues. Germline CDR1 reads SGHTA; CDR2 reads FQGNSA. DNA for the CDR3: TGTGCCAGCAGCTTTAACTTCTACGAGCAGTACTTC. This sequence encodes CASSFNFYEQYF.

The CDR3 region is CASSPGAQETQYF. CDR3 DNA sequence: TGTGCCAGCAGCCCGGGGGCTCAAGAGACCCAGTACTTC. V gene TRBV6-1 combines with J gene TRBJ2-5; tentatively, D is TRBD1 or TRBD2 (6 bases each). This CDR3 has 13 amino acids. Looked up from germline, CDR1 is MNHNS and CDR2 is SASEGT. The ends were cut back, 6 bases at V and 2 bases at J, with 10 bases in the middle.

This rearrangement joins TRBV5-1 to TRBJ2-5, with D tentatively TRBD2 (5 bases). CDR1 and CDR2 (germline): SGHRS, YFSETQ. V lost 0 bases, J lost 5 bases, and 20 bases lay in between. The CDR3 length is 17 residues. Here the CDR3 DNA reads TGCGCCAGCAGCTTGGGGCGGGCTGCTCTGGGTTGGGAGACCCAGTACTTC. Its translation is CASSLGRAALGWETQYF.

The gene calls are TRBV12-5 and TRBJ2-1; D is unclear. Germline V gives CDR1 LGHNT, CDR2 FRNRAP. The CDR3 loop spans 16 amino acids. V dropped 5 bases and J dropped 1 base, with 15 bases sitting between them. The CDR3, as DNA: TGTGCTAGTGGTCGGTCGGCAACAATTTCCTACAATGAGCAGTTCTTC. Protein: CASGRSATISYNEQFF. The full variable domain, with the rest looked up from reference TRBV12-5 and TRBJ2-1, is DARVTQTPRHKVTEMGQEVTMRCQPILGHNTVFWYRQTMMQGLELLAYFRNRAPLDDSGMPKDRFSAEMPDATLATLKIQPSEPRDSAVYFCASGRSATISYNEQFFGPGTRLTVL.

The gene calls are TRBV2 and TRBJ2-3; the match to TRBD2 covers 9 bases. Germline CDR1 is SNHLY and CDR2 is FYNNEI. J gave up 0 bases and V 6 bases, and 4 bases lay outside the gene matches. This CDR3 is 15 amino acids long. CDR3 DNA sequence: TGTGCCAGCAGAAGCGGGGGGATTAGCACAGATACGCAGTATTTT. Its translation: CASRSGGISTDTQYF.

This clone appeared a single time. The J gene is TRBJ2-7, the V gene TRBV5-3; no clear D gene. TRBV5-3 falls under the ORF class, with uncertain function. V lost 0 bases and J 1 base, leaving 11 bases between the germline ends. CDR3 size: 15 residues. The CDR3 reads CARSLEAAFSYEQYF. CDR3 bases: TGTGCCAGAAGCTTGGAGGCAGCTTTTTCCTACGAGCAGTACTTC.

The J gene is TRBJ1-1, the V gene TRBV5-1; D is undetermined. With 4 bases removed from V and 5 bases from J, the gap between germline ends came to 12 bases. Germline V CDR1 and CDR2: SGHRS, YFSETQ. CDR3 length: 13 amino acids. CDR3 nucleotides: TGCGCCAGCAGCGTGGGAACGGGAACTGAAGCTTTCTTT. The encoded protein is CASSVGTGTEAFF.

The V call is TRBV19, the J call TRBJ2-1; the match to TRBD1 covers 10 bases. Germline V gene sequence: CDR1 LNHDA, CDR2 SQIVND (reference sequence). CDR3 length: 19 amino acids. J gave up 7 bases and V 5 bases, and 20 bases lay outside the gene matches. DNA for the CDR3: TGTGCCAGTAGTGCCCCTCGGGACAGGGGCTCCCCCGAGGGGAATGAGCAGTTCTTC. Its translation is CASSAPRDRGSPEGNEQFF.

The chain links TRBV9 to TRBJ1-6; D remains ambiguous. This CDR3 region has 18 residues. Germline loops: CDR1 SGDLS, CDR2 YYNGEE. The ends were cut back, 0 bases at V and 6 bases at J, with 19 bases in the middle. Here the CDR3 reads CASSVVGTRPEANSPLHF. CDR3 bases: TGTGCCAGCAGCGTAGTCGGAACTCGACCAGAAGCTAATTCACCCCTCCACTTT.

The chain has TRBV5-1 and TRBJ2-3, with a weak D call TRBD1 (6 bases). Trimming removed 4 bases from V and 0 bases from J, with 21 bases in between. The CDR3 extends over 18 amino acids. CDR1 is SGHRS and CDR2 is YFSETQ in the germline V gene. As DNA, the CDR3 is TGCGCCAGCAGCCCCGAACCATGGGGGCCCCTTAGCACAGATACGCAGTATTTT. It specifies CASSPEPWGPLSTDTQYF.

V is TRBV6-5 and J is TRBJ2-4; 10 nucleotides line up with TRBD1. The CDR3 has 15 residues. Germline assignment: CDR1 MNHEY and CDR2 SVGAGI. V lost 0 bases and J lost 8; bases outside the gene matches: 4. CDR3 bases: TGTGCCAGCAGTTACTCGGCGGACAGGGGGGACATTCAGTACTTC. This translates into CASSYSADRGDIQYF.

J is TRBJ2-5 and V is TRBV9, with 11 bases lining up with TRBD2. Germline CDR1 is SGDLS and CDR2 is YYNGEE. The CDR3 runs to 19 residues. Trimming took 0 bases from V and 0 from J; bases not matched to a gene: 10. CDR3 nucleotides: TGTGCCAGCAGCGTAGGGTCTAGCGGGGGGCAGCCGAACCAAGAGACCCAGTACTTC. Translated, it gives CASSVGSSGGQPNQETQYF.

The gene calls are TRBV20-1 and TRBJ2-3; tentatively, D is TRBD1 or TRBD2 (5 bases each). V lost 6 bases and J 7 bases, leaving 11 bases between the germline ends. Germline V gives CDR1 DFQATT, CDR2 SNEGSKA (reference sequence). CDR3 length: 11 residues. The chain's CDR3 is CSALGTHTQYF. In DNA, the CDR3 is TGCAGTGCCCTCGGGACGCATACGCAGTATTTT.

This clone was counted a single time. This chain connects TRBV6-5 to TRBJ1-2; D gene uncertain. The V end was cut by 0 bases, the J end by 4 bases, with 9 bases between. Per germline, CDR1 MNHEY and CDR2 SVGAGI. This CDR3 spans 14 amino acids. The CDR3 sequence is CASSYSRLGYGYTF. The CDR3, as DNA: TGTGCCAGCAGTTACTCGAGGCTGGGCTATGGCTACACCTTC.

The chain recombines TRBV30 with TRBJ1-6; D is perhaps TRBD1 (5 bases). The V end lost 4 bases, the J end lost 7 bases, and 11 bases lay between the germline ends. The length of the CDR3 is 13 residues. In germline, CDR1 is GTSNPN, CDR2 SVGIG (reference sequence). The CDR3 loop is CAWTAGRNSPLHF. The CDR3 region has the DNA TGTGCCTGGACGGCAGGGAGAAATTCACCCCTCCACTTT.

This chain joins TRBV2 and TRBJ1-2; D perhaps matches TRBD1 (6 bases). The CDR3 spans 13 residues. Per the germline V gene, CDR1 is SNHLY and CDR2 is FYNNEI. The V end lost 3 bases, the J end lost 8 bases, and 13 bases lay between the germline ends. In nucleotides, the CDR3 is TGTGCCAGCAGTGAGAGGGGAAGGGGGGGCTACACCTTC. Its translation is CASSERGRGGYTF.

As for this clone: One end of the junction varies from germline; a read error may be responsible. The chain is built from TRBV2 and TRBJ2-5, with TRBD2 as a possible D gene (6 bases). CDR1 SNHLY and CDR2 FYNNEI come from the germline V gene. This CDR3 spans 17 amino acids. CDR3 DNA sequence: TGTGCCAGCAGCGAAGCGCCCGGGGGTCAGCTTACAGAGACCCAGTACTTC. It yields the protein CASSEAPGGQLTETQYF.

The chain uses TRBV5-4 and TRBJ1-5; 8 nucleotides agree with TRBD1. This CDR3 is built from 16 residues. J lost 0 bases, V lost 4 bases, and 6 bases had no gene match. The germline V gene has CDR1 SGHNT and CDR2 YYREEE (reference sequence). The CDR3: CASSLGQGGSNQPQHF. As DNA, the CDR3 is TGTGCCAGCAGCCTTGGACAGGGTGGTAGCAATCAGCCCCAGCATTTT.

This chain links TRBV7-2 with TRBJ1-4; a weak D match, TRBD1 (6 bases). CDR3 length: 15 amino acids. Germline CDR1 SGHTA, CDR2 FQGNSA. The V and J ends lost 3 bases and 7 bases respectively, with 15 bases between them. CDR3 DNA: TGTGCCAGCAGCTTCGAACAGGGATTGAGTGAAAAACTGTTTTTT. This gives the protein CASSFEQGLSEKLFF.

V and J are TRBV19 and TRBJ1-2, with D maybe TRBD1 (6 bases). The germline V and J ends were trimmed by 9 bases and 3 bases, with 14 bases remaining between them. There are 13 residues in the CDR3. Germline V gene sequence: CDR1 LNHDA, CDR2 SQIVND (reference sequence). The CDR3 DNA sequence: TGTGCCAGCTCTGGACAGAGGGACTATGGCTACACCTTC. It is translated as CASSGQRDYGYTF.

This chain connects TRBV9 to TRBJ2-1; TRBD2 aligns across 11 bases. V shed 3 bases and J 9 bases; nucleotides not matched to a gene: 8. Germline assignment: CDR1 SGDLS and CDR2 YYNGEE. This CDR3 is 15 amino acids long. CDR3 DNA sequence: TGTGCCAGCAGCGCCGGGGCTAGCGGGGGGAGTGAGCAGTTCTTC. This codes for CASSAGASGGSEQFF.

The CDR3 bases are TGTGCCATCAGGGCGTCCCTCAGTAATTCACCCCTCCACTTT. Residues: CAIRASLSNSPLHF. This chain links TRBV10-3 with TRBJ1-6; D gene ambiguous. Trimming left V 6 bases short and J 6 bases short, with 12 bases between. Germline V gene lookup returns CDR1 ENHRY and CDR2 SYGVKD. The CDR3 length is 14 residues.